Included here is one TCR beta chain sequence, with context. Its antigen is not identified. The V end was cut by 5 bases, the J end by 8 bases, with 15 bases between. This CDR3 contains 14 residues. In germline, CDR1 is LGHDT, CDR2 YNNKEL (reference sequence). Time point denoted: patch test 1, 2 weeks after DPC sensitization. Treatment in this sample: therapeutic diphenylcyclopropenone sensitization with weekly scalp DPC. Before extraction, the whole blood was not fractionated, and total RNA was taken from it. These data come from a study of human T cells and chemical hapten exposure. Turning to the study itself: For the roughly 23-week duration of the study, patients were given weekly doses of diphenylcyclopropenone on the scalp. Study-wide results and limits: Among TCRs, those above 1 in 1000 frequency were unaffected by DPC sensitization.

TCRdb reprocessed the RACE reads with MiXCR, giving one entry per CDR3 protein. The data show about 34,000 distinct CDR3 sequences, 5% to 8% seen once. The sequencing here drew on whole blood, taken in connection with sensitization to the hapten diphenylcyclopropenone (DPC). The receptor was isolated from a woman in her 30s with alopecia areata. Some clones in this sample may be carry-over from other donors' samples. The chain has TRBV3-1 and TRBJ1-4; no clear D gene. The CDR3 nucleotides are TGTGCCAGCAGCTGGCGGACGAGGTCGGAAAAACTGTTTTTT. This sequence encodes CASSWRTRSEKLFF.